This T cell receptor beta chain was observed in a study of T-cell reconstitution after alpha-beta-depleted transplantation in children. This clonotype was counted at least ten times. Preparation of the TCRbeta library involved a method that used unique molecular identifiers. TCRdb ran MiXCR on the PCR reads and lists one entry per CDR3 protein. Here the sample spans 200,000 to 250,000 distinct CDR3 sequences, under 9.5% being singletons. The source of this sequence is a male patient between 5 and 17 years old who had a stem cell transplant for acute lymphoblastic leukemia, so the T cells may come from the graft donor. Sample: PBMCs, mostly from graft donor cells, taken 180 days after TCRalphabeta/CD19-depleted stem cell transplant.

In DNA, the CDR3 is TGTGCCAGCAGTTTTCGGACGGCCCACACCGGGGAGCTGTTTTTT. It encodes CASSFRTAHTGELFF. The chain combines TRBV12-3 or TRBV12-4 with TRBJ2-2; D is unresolved. The CDR3 covers 15 residues. V gave up 3 bases and J gave up 3 bases, with 11 bases separating them.